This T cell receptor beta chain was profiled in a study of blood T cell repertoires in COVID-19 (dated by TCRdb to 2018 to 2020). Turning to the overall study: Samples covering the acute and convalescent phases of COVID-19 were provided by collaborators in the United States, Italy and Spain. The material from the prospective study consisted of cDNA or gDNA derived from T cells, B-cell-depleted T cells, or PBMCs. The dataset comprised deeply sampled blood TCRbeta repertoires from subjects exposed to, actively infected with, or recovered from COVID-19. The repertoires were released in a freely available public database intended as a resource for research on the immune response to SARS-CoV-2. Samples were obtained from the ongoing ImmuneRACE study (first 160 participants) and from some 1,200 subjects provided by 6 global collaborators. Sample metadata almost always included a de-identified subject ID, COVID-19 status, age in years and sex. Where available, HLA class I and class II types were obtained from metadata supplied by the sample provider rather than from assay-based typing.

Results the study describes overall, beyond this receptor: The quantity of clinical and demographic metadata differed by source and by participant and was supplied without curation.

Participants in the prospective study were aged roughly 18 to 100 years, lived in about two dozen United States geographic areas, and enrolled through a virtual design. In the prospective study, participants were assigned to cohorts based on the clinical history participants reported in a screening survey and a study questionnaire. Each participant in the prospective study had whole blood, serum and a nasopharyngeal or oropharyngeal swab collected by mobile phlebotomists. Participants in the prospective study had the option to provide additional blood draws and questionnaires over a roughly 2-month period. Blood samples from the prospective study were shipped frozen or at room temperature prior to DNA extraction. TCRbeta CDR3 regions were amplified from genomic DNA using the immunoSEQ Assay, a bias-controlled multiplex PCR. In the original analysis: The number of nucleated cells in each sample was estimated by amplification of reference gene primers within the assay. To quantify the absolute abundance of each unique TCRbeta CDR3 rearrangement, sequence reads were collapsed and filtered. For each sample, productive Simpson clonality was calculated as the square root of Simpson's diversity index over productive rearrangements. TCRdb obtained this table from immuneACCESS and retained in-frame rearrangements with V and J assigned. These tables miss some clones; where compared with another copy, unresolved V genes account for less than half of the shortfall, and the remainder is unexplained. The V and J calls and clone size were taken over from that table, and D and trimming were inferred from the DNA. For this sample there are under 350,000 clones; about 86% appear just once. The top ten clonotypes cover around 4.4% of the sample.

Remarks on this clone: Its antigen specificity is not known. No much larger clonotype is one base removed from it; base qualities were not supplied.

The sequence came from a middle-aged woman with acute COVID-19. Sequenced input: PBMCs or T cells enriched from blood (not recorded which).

The CDR3 has the sequence CASSIGAIPSADTQYF. The nucleotides read TGTGCCAGCAGCATAGGGGCCATTCCTAGCGCAGATACGCAGTATTTT. The rearrangement joined TRBV5-8 to TRBJ2-3; the D gene is possibly TRBD2, with 6 bases matching. Via the germline V gene, CDR1 is SGHTS and CDR2 YDEGEE. The trim is 4 bases for V and 4 bases for J, with a gap of 19 bases between the germline ends. The CDR3 runs 16 residues from the cysteine to the phenylalanine. The kept DNA is CDR3 alone, 48 bases in frame from the first base.